This T cell receptor (beta chain) was recorded in a study of T cell responses to AZD1222 COVID-19 vaccine. V was clipped by 0 bases and J by 8 bases, with 11 bases between them. The germline CDR1 and CDR2 sequences are SGHRS and YFSETQ. The CDR3 extends over 13 amino acids. The assay was immunoSEQ multiplex PCR, and TCRdb's table has in-frame clones only and misses some. This sample has more than 85,000 clones, with 84% found just once. The chain has TRBV5-1 and TRBJ1-2; D is unresolved. Source: peripheral blood, taken on day 0 of AZD1222 vaccination. The source of this sequence is an adult in good health. The CDR3 DNA follows: TGCGCCAGCAGCTTGGAGGTGTCGGGCGGCTACACCTTC. The encoded protein is CASSLEVSGGYTF.